Shown below are 27 T cell receptor beta chains from a single sample sequenced in a study of B cell selection in AIRE deficiency. Regulatory T cells were sorted as CD4+CD25hiCD127low/negative. Method: immunoSEQ multiplex PCR; TCRdb's copy keeps in-frame clones and lacks some. Of roughly 18,000 clones in the sample, under 95% are singletons; the top ten hold about 1%. Sample: CD4+CD25+ Tregs sorted from PBMCs. The receptors were sampled from a human donor in good health.

The rearrangement uses TRBV4-3 and TRBJ2-5, with 13 bases aligning to TRBD2. This CDR3 is built from 17 residues. Trimming removed 1 base from V and 5 bases from J; junction bases left unmatched: 7. Germline V gene data show CDR1 as LGHNA and CDR2 as YSLEER. For the CDR3, the DNA is TGCGCCAGCAGCCAAGGCAAACTAGCGGGAGGGTCGGAGACCCAGTACTTC. Translated, it gives CASSQGKLAGGSETQYF.

V and J are TRBV5-8 and TRBJ2-1; no definite D call. This CDR3 has 14 residues. From germline, CDR1 is SGHTS and CDR2 YDEGEE. V was shortened by 2 bases and J by 8 bases, with 14 bases between the two germline ends. This CDR3 is CASSLGVGRDEQFF. CDR3 DNA: TGTGCCAGCAGCTTAGGCGTCGGTAGGGATGAGCAGTTCTTC.

The rearrangement uses TRBV6-1 and TRBJ1-4, with a possible D match to TRBD1 (5 bases). Trimming removed 6 bases at V and 7 bases at J, with 15 bases between. The CDR3 consists of 14 residues. Germline V gives CDR1 MNHNS, CDR2 SASEGT. Here the CDR3 DNA reads TGTGCCAGCAGACCCGGGGGATACTCTGAAAAACTGTTTTTT. This translates into CASRPGGYSEKLFF.

The chain couples TRBV18 to TRBJ1-5, with 8 bases lining up with TRBD1. Trimming took 3 bases from V and 8 from J; bases not matched to a gene: 9. This CDR3 has 15 residues. Germline V gene data show CDR1 as KGHSH and CDR2 as LQKENI. The CDR3 is CASSPQGANMKPQHF. CDR3 nucleotide sequence: TGTGCCAGCTCACCGCAGGGGGCAAATATGAAGCCCCAGCATTTT.

The chain is built from TRBV9 and TRBJ2-2; no definite D call. V was cut by 4 bases and J by 5 bases, with 6 bases left in between. The germline gives CDR1 SGDLS, CDR2 YYNGEE. The length of the CDR3 is 12 residues. The CDR3 region is CASSRTTGELFF. The DNA of the CDR3 is TGTGCCAGCAGCCGGACGACCGGGGAGCTGTTTTTT. Supplemented by reference TRBV9 and TRBJ2-2, the full variable domain reads DSGVTQTPKHLITATGQRVTLRCSPRSGDLSVYWYQQSLDQGLQFLIQYYNGEERAKGNILERFSAQQFPDLHSELNLSSLELGDSALYFCASSRTTGELFFGEGSRLTVL.

The rearrangement uses TRBV25-1 and TRBJ2-3, with 7 bases lining up with TRBD2. The CDR3 runs 13 residues. The germline V gene encodes CDR1 MGHDK and CDR2 SYGVNS. V trimming: 6 bases; J trimming: 6 bases; junction bases outside the gene matches: 6. The CDR3 coding sequence is TGTGCCAGCAGCTCGGGAGGATGGGATACGCAGTATTTT. Translating gives CASSSGGWDTQYF.

The gene calls are TRBV6-4 and TRBJ2-1, with D hard to call. Germline CDR1 is MRHNA and CDR2 is SNTAGT. The V gene lost 5 bases and the J gene lost 2 bases, with 13 bases spanning the gap. The CDR3 is made up of 15 amino acids. The CDR3 nucleotides are TGTGCCAGCAGTCCTACTCCCCTTACCTACAATGAGCAGTTCTTC. This sequence encodes CASSPTPLTYNEQFF.

This clone was counted a single time. J is TRBJ1-1 and V is TRBV5-1, with D possibly matching TRBD1 (5 bases). Germline CDR1 SGHRS, CDR2 YFSETQ. Trimming cost V 0 bases and J 8 bases, with 14 bases left between them. This CDR3 spans 14 amino acids. The CDR3 is CASSLAPPTDEAFF. As DNA, the CDR3 is TGCGCCAGCAGCTTGGCACCGCCGACAGACGAAGCTTTCTTT.

This clone is a singleton in its sample. V is TRBV7-3 and J is TRBJ2-3; tentative D call: TRBD2 (5 bases). V lost 5 bases and J 2 bases, leaving 11 bases between the germline ends. Germline loops: CDR1 SGHTA, CDR2 FQGTGA. The CDR3 covers 14 residues. The DNA for the CDR3 is TGTGCCAGCAGCCCAAGCGGATACACAGATACGCAGTATTTT. Amino acids: CASSPSGYTDTQYF. The full variable domain, in which reference TRBV7-3 and TRBJ2-3 provide the parts outside the CDR3, is GAGVSQTPSNKVTEKGKYVELRCDPISGHTALYWYRQSLGQGPEFLIYFQGTGAADDSGLPNDRFFAVRPEGSVSTLKIQRTERGDSAVYLCASSPSGYTDTQYFGPGTRLTVL.

The J gene is TRBJ2-6, the V gene TRBV23-1, with D possibly being TRBD2 (6 bases). TRBV23-1 is assigned to the ORF class and has an uncertain function. V was pared by 3 bases and J by 2 bases, with 14 bases between. This CDR3 is 17 amino acids long. This CDR3 reads CASSHLTGVPGANVLTF. DNA for the CDR3: TGCGCCAGCAGTCATTTAACGGGGGTACCTGGGGCCAACGTCCTGACTTTC.

This chain joins TRBV27 and TRBJ1-1; the D gene is possibly TRBD1 (5 bases). Germline CDR1 MNHEY, CDR2 SMNVEV (reference sequence). Trimming pared 0 bases from V and 3 bases from J, leaving 11 bases between. This CDR3 has 15 residues. The CDR3 is CASSLSSGGYTEAFF. In DNA form, the CDR3 reads TGTGCCAGCAGTTTATCCTCGGGGGGGTACACTGAAGCTTTCTTT.

The chain carries TRBV7-8 and TRBJ1-5; 8 bases map to TRBD1. Germline CDR1 and CDR2: SGHVS and FQNEAQ. J was trimmed by 3 bases and V by 8 bases; bases with no gene match: 6. The CDR3 runs to 14 residues. CDR3 coding DNA: TGTGCCAGCTCGTGGGACAGGTACAATCAGCCCCAGCATTTT. It codes for CASSWDRYNQPQHF. The variable domain in full, completed from reference TRBV7-8 and TRBJ1-5, reads GAGVSQSPRYKVAKRGQDVALRCDPISGHVSLFWYQQALGQGPEFLTYFQNEAQLDKSGLPSDRFFAERPEGSVSTLKIQRTQQEDSAVYLCASSWDRYNQPQHFGDGTRLSIL.

This chain joins TRBV18 and TRBJ1-5; no definite D call. Germline V CDR1 and CDR2: KGHSH, LQKENI. The CDR3 has 14 residues. V lost 6 bases to trimming and J lost 0 bases, with 9 bases between them. Here the CDR3 DNA reads TGTGCCAGCTCGAGTTGGGATAGCAATCAGCCCCAGCATTTT. It specifies CASSSWDSNQPQHF.

This chain uses TRBV5-1 with TRBJ2-2, with 9 bases aligning to TRBD2. Germline CDR1 reads SGHRS; CDR2 reads YFSETQ. Unmatched junction bases numbered 8, after V lost 0 bases and J lost 5 bases. The CDR3 sequence is 17 residues long. The CDR3 protein is CASSLGLAATRTGELFF. DNA of the CDR3: TGCGCCAGCAGCTTGGGACTAGCGGCCACACGGACCGGGGAGCTGTTTTTT.

The chain combines TRBV10-3 with TRBJ2-5; D could derive from TRBD1 or TRBD2 (5 bases each). This CDR3 contains 13 residues. V was pared by 3 bases and J by 4 bases, with 9 bases between. Germline-derived CDR1 and CDR2 are ENHRY and SYGVKD. The CDR3 protein is CAISEGDRETQYF. As DNA, the CDR3 is TGTGCCATCAGTGAAGGGGACCGAGAGACCCAGTACTTC.

V gene TRBV7-2 combines with J gene TRBJ2-6; D is ambiguous. Germline CDR1 is SGHTA and CDR2 is FQGNSA. This CDR3 has 15 residues. V was pared by 3 bases and J by 2 bases, with 8 bases between. The CDR3 DNA follows: TGTGCCAGCAGCTTTGTGCAGACTGGGGCCAACGTCCTGACTTTC. Its protein is CASSFVQTGANVLTF. The whole variable domain, filled in from reference TRBV7-2 and TRBJ2-6, reads GAGVSQSPSNKVTEKGKDVELRCDPISGHTALYWYRQSLGQGLEFLIYFQGNSAPDKSGLPSDRFSAERTGGSVSTLTIQRTQQEDSAVYLCASSFVQTGANVLTFGAGSRLTVL.

V usage is TRBV9 and J usage is TRBJ2-2; 10 bases are shared with TRBD2. CDR1 and CDR2 from the germline V gene are SGDLS and YYNGEE. V lost 4 bases to trimming and J lost 7 bases; unmatched junction nucleotides: 10. This CDR3 is 16 amino acids long. The CDR3 loop reads CASSLGLALGNGELFF. The CDR3, as DNA: TGTGCCAGCAGCTTGGGACTAGCGTTAGGTAACGGGGAGCTGTTTTTT.

Details on this clone: The junction departs from the called germline gene at one end, perhaps through a read error. CDR3 loop: CSSRRGEADTQYF. CDR3 bases: TGCTCCAGCCGGCGGGGGGAGGCTGATACGCAGTATTTT. This rearrangement joins TRBV5-1 to TRBJ2-3; 8 nucleotides agree with TRBD2. CDR3 length: 13 residues. The germline V gene has CDR1 SGHRS and CDR2 YFSETQ.

The V call is TRBV18, the J call TRBJ2-3; TRBD2 matches 7 bases. Unmatched junction bases numbered 12, after V lost 5 bases and J lost 7 bases. Germline values: CDR1 KGHSH, CDR2 LQKENI. This CDR3 contains 15 residues. The CDR3 spells CASSTGDGAGNTQYF. The CDR3 DNA reads TGTGCCAGCTCAACGGGGGACGGAGCGGGGAATACGCAGTATTTT.

The chain employs TRBV11-2 and TRBJ2-3; 11 nucleotides agree with TRBD2. CDR1 and CDR2 from the germline V gene are SGHAT and FQNNGV. V was pared by 5 bases and J by 4 bases, with 2 bases of the junction left unmatched. This CDR3 contains 14 residues. The CDR3 DNA reads as TGTGCCAGCAGCCTGGGACTAGCGGCAGATACGCAGTATTTT. This encodes CASSLGLAADTQYF.

The chain links TRBV28 to TRBJ2-3; unclear D gene. This CDR3 has 14 residues. Trimming removed 5 bases at V and 1 base at J, with 10 bases between. Germline CDR1 is MDHEN and CDR2 is SYDVKM. CDR3 sequence reads: CASSLVGRTDTQYF. The CDR3, as DNA: TGTGCCAGCAGTCTGGTAGGGCGCACAGATACGCAGTATTTT.

The rearrangement links TRBV5-1 to TRBJ2-5, with D unresolved. This CDR3 region has 15 residues. The V end was cut by 0 bases, the J end by 4 bases, with 13 bases between. Per germline, CDR1 SGHRS and CDR2 YFSETQ. CDR3 DNA sequence: TGCGCCAGCAGCTTGGGTCAGATCCTGGGAGAGACCCAGTACTTC. It translates to CASSLGQILGETQYF. The whole variable domain, filled in from reference TRBV5-1 and TRBJ2-5, reads KAGVTQTPRYLIKTRGQQVTLSCSPISGHRSVSWYQQTPGQGLQFLFEYFSETQRNKGNFPGRFSGRQFSNSRSEMNVSTLELGDSALYLCASSLGQILGETQYFGPGTRLLVL.

In its sample, this clone was seen once. V is TRBV27 and J is TRBJ2-7; 7 nucleotides align to TRBD2. V lost 7 bases, J lost 6 bases, and 12 bases stayed unmatched. Germline V gene data show CDR1 as MNHEY and CDR2 as SMNVEV (reference sequence). The CDR3 extends over 14 amino acids. The CDR3 coding sequence is TGTGCCAGCACCCCGACTAGCAGATGGGGCGAGCAGTACTTC. It yields the protein CASTPTSRWGEQYF.

This chain joins TRBV4-2 and TRBJ2-5; 10 nucleotides match TRBD1. CDR3 length equals 13 residues. Germline loops: CDR1 LGHNA, CDR2 YNFKEQ. The J segment lost 5 bases and the V segment lost 3 bases, leaving 0 bases of the junction unmatched. The CDR3 nucleotides are TGTGCCAGCAGCCAGGACAGGGGGGAGACCCAGTACTTC. It yields the protein CASSQDRGETQYF.

This clone was detected only once. The V gene is TRBV7-9, the J gene TRBJ2-7; weak D call: TRBD1 (5 bases). This CDR3 region has 15 residues. CDR1 is SEHNR, CDR2 FQNEAQ, per germline (reference sequence). The V gene lost 1 base and the J gene lost 1 base, with 11 bases spanning the gap. CDR3 DNA: TGTGCCAGCAGCTTAGAAGCAGGGCCTTCCTACGAGCAGTACTTC. Encoded protein: CASSLEAGPSYEQYF. The whole variable domain, remainder taken from reference TRBV7-9 and TRBJ2-7, is DTGVSQNPRHKITKRGQNVTFRCDPISEHNRLYWYRQTLGQGPEFLTYFQNEAQLEKSRLLSDRFSAERPKGSFSTLEIQRTEQGDSAMYLCASSLEAGPSYEQYFGPGTRLTVT.

The chain has TRBV19 and TRBJ2-3, with 7 bases matching TRBD2. Germline V gives CDR1 LNHDA, CDR2 SQIVND (reference sequence). The CDR3 is 15 residues long. Trimming cost V 4 bases and J 3 bases; bases outside gene matches: 7. The chain's CDR3 is CASSSTGRETDTQYF. In nucleotides, the CDR3 is TGTGCCAGTAGTAGCACCGGGCGGGAGACAGATACGCAGTATTTT.

The CDR3 region is CASSKGRGYNEQFF. CDR3 in DNA: TGTGCCAGCAGCAAAGGCAGGGGATACAATGAGCAGTTCTTC. This sequence joins TRBV7-3 and TRBJ2-1; the D gene is possibly TRBD1 (6 bases). The CDR3 totals 14 residues. The germline V gene has CDR1 SGHTA and CDR2 FQGTGA. V was cut by 5 bases and J by 4 bases, with 12 bases left in between.